Given below is one TCR beta chain in context. This specimen belongs to a study of blood T cell repertoires in COVID-19. Background on the study: The origin of the acute and convalescent COVID-19 samples was the United States, Italy and Spain. Nucleic acid was either cDNA or gDNA, and it came from T cells, B-cell-depleted T cells, or PBMCs.

V was shortened by 3 bases and J by 8 bases, with 10 bases between the two germline ends. Germline V CDR1 and CDR2: SGHTA, FQGNSA. The CDR3 loop spans 12 amino acids. In the original workflow: Amplification from reference gene primers served as the basis for estimated nucleated cell counts. Sequenced by immunoSEQ multiplex PCR; TCRdb stores in-frame clones only, minus some. D and trimming come from the DNA, and the V and J calls and clone size come from that table. The table shows more than 250,000 clones, with 85% to 90% occurring only once. Sequencing was performed on peripheral blood. V usage is TRBV7-2 and J usage is TRBJ1-1, with no clear D. The receptor was derived from a man between 18 and 35 years old with active or convalescent COVID-19. DNA of the CDR3: TGTGCCAGCAGCTTTGTCACACTAGAAGCTTTCTTT. Translated: CASSFVTLEAFF.